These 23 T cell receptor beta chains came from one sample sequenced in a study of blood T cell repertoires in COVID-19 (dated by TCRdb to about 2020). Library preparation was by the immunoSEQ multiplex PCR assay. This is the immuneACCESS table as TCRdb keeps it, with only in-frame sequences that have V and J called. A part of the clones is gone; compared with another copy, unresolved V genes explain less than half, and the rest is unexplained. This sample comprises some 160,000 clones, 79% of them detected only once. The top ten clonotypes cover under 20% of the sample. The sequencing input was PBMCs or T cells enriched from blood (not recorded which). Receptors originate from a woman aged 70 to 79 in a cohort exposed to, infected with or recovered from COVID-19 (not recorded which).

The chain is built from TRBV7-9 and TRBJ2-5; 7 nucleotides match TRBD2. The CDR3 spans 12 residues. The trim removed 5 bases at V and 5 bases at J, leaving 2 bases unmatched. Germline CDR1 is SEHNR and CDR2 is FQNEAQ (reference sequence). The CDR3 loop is CASSAGAETQYF. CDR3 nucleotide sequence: TGTGCCAGCAGCGCGGGAGCGGAGACCCAGTACTTC.

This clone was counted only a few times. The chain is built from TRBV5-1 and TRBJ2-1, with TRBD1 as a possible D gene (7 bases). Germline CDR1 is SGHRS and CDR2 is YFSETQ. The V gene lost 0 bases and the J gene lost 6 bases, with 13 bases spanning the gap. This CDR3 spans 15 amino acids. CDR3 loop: CASSLEAGGPNEQFF. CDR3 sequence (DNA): TGCGCCAGCAGCTTGGAAGCAGGGGGGCCCAATGAGCAGTTCTTC.

The CDR3 protein is CASMWEWTEAFF. DNA for the CDR3: TGTGCCAGCATGTGGGAGTGGACTGAAGCTTTCTTT. The V call is TRBV6-5, the J call TRBJ1-1; the D is unclear. The CDR3 loop spans 12 amino acids. Trimming took off 7 bases at V and 5 bases at J, with 11 bases between the two ends. Looked up from germline, CDR1 is MNHEY and CDR2 is SVGAGI.

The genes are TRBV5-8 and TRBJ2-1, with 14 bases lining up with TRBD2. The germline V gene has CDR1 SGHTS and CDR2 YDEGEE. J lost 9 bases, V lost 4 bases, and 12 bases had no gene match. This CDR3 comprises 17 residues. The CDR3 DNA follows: TGTGCCAGCAGCCCCGAGGGGGGACTAGCGGGAGTTGGTGAGCAGTTCTTC. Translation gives CASSPEGGLAGVGEQFF.

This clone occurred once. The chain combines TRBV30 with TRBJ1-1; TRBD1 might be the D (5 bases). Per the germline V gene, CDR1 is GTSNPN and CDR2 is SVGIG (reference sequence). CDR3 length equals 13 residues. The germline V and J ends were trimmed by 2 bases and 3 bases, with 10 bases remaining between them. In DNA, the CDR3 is TGTGCCTGGAGTCTGGGGGGTGACACTGAAGCTTTCTTT. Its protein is CAWSLGGDTEAFF.

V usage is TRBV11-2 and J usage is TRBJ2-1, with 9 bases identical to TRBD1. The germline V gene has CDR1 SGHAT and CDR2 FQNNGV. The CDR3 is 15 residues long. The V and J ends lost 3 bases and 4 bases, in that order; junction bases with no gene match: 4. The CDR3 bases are TGTGCCAGCAGCTTGGGACAGGGCTGGTACAATGAGCAGTTCTTC. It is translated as CASSLGQGWYNEQFF.

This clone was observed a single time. The CDR3 DNA reads as TGTGCCAGCAGCTTAAGGAGGACTCCGGACCCCGCAAATGAGCAGTTCTTC. Its protein product is CASSLRRTPDPANEQFF. The chain couples TRBV7-9 to TRBJ2-1, with D possibly TRBD2 on 5 matching bases. The CDR3 contains 17 residues. Germline assignment: CDR1 SEHNR and CDR2 FQNEAQ (reference sequence). V lost 2 bases and J 7 bases, leaving 21 bases between the germline ends.

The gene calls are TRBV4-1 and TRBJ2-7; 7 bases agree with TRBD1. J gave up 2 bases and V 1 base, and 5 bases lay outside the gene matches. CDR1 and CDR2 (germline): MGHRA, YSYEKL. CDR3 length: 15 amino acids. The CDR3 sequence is CASSQAGTATYEQYF. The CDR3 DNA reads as TGCGCCAGCAGCCAAGCCGGGACAGCGACCTACGAGCAGTACTTC.

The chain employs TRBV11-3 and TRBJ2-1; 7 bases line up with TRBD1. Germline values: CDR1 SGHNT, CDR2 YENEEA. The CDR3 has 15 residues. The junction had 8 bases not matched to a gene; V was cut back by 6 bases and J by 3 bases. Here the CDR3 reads CASRRRQGNYNEQFF. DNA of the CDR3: TGTGCCAGCAGACGCCGACAGGGAAACTACAATGAGCAGTTCTTC.

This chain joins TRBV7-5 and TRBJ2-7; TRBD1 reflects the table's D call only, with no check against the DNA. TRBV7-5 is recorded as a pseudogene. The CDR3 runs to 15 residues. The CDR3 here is CARSWIQDTPTGQYF. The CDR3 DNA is TGTGCCAGAAGCTGGATCCAGGACACACCAACGGGGCAGTACTTC.

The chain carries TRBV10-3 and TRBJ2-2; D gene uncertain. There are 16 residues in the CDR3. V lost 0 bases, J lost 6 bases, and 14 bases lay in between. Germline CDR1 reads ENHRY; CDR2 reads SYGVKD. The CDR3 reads CAISESLPYNSGELFF. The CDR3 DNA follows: TGTGCCATCAGTGAGTCGTTACCGTACAATTCCGGGGAGCTGTTTTTT.

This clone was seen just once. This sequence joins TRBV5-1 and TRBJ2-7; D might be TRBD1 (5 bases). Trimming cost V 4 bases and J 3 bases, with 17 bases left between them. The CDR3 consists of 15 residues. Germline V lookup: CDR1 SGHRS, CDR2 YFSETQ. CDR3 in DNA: TGCGCCAGCAGCCAGGCAGGGCACAGTTTCTACGAGCAGTACTTC. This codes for CASSQAGHSFYEQYF.

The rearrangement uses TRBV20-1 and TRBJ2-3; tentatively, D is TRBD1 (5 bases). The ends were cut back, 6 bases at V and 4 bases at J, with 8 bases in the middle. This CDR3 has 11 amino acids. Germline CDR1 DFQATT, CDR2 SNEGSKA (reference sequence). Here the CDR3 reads CSADRPDTQYF. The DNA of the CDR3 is TGCAGTGCCGACAGACCAGATACGCAGTATTTT.

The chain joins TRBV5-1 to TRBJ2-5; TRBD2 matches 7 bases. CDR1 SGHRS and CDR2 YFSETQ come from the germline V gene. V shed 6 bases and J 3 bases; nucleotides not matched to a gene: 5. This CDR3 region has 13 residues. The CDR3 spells CASTHLAEETQYF. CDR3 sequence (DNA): TGCGCCAGCACACATCTAGCGGAAGAGACCCAGTACTTC.

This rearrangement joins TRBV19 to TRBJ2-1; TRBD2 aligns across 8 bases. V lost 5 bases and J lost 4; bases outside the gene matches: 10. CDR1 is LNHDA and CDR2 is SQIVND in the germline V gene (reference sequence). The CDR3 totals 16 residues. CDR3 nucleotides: TGTGCCAGTAGTGCCCTGAGTAGCGGGAAATACAATGAGCAGTTCTTC. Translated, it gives CASSALSSGKYNEQFF. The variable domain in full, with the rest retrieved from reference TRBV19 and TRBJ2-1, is DGGITQSPKYLFRKEGQNVTLSCEQNLNHDAMYWYRQDPGQGLRLIYYSQIVNDFQKGDIAEGYSVSREKKESFPLTVTSAQKNPTAFYLCASSALSSGKYNEQFFGPGTRLTVL.

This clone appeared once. The CDR3, as DNA: TGTGCCAGCTCACCGAGCGGGGATACTATCTACAATGAGCAGTTCTTC. This codes for CASSPSGDTIYNEQFF. The rearrangement links TRBV18 to TRBJ2-1; 7 bases line up with TRBD2. Germline CDR1 and CDR2: KGHSH and LQKENI. J lost 3 bases, V lost 3 bases, and 8 bases had no gene match. CDR3 length: 16 amino acids.

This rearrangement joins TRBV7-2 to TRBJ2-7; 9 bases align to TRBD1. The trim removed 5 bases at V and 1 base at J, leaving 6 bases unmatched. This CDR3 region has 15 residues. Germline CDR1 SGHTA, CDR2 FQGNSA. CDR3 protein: CASSEGQGNSYEQYF. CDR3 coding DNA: TGTGCCAGCAGCGAGGGACAGGGAAATTCCTACGAGCAGTACTTC.

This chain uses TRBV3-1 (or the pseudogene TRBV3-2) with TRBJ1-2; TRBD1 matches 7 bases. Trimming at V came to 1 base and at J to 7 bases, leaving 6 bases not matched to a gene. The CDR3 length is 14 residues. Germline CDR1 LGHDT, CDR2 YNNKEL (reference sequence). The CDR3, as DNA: TGTGCCAGCAGCCAAGTGGAGGGGGCGGGTGGCTACACCTTC. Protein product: CASSQVEGAGGYTF.

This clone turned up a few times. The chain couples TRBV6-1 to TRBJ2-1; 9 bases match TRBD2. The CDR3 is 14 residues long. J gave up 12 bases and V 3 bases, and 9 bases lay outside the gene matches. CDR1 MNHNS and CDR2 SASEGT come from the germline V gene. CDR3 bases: TGTGCCAGCAGTGAGCCCGGGACTAGCTCCCGGCAGTTCTTC. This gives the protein CASSEPGTSSRQFF.

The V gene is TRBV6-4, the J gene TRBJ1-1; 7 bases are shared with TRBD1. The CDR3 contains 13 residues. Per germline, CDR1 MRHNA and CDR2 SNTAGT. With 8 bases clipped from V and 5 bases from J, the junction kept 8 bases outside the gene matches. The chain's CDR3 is CASFTGVRTEAFF. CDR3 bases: TGTGCCAGCTTCACAGGGGTGAGGACTGAAGCTTTCTTT.

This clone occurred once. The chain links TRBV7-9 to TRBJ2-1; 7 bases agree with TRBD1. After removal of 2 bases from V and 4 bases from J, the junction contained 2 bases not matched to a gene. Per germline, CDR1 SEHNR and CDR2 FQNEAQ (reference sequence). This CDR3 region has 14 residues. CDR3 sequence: CASSLTQGYNEQFF. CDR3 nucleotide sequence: TGTGCCAGCAGCTTAACACAGGGGTACAATGAGCAGTTCTTC.

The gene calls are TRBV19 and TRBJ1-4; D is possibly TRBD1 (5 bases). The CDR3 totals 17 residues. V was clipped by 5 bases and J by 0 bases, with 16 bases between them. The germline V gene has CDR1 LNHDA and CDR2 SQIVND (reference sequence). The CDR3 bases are TGTGCCAGTAGTTCAATTCTCCAGGGAACAACTAATGAAAAACTGTTTTTT. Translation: CASSSILQGTTNEKLFF.

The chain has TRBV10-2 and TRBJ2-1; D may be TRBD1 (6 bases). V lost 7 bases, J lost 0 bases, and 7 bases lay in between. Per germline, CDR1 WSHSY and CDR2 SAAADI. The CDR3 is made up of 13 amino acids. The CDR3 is CASTQGSYNEQFF. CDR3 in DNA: TGCGCCAGCACACAGGGCTCCTACAATGAGCAGTTCTTC.